A selection of T cell receptor beta chains follows, all from one sample in a study of cytomegalovirus exposure and HLA in healthy donors. Clones were read by immunoSEQ multiplex PCR, and TCRdb kept only the in-frame ones, dropping some. The table shows 50,000 to 60,000 clones, with approximately 70% occurring only once. The specimen was PBMCs. The receptor source for this set is a man younger than 30 in good health and CMV-seronegative. Both conserved end residues are part of each CDR3. Each record gives: V gene, D gene, clone size, J gene, CDR3 DNA, CDR3 protein. The D gene is left open where the match is weak. Where a row states a size, it is once, few, many or the class of an expanded clone; other rows omit it.

>TRBV5-1|-|few|TRBJ1-3
TGCGCCAGCAGCCGGTCGACGGGCTCTGGAAACACCATATATTTT
CASSRSTGSGNTIYF
>TRBV7-9|-|-|TRBJ2-4
TGTGCCAGCAGCTTATCAGGGCCCAAAAACATTCAGTACTTC
CASSLSGPKNIQYF
>TRBV5-1|-|-|TRBJ1-1
TGCGCCAGCAGCTTCGACGGGACACCGAACACTGAAGCTTTCTTT
CASSFDGTPNTEAFF
>TRBV6-5|-|once|TRBJ1-2
TGTGCCAGCAGTTACACCCGTTGGGGGGACGGCTACACCTTC
CASSYTRWGDGYTF
>TRBV9|-|-|TRBJ2-1
TGTGCCAGCAGCGTAGTCGGGGAGCCCTACAATGAGCAGTTCTTC
CASSVVGEPYNEQFF
>TRBV5-4|TRBD1|few|TRBJ2-1
TGTGCCAGCAGCTTCCAAGACAGGGCCAATGAGCAGTTCTTC
CASSFQDRANEQFF
>TRBV13|TRBD1|-|TRBJ2-7
TGTGCCAGCAGCTCGGGACAGTCTTCCTACGAGCAGTACTTC
CASSSGQSSYEQYF
>TRBV28|TRBD1|-|TRBJ1-2
TGTGCCAGCAGAATGACAGGGCTCTATGGCTACACCTTC
CASRMTGLYGYTF
>TRBV6-5|TRBD2|-|TRBJ2-7
TGTGCCAGCACCTCCAGGACTAGCGGGATCTACGAGCAGTACTTC
CASTSRTSGIYEQYF
>TRBV7-6|-|-|TRBJ1-1
TGTGCCAGCAGTAGACAGGCGAACACTGAAGCTTTCTTT
CASSRQANTEAFF
>TRBV6-5|TRBD1|once|TRBJ2-7
TGTGCCAGCAGTTATCAGGGACAGGGGACCTACGAGCAGTACTTC
CASSYQGQGTYEQYF
>TRBV4-2|-|-|TRBJ1-1
TGTGCCAGCAGCCAAGATCAGGGTTTGAACACTGAAGCTTTCTTT
CASSQDQGLNTEAFF
>TRBV7-9|-|-|TRBJ2-5
TGTGCCAGCAGCCTTGGGACAAACCAAGAGACCCAGTACTTC
CASSLGTNQETQYF
>TRBV10-1|-|-|TRBJ2-3
TGCGCCAGCAGTGTAACGGGCACAGATACGCAGTATTTT
CASSVTGTDTQYF
>TRBV25-1|TRBD1|-|TRBJ2-7
TGTGCCAGCATAGGACAGGCCTACGAGCAGTACTTC
CASIGQAYEQYF
>TRBV30|-|-|TRBJ1-1
TGTGCCTGGAGAAAACCCCCCGAGGTCTTT
CAWRKPPEVF
>TRBV14|-|-|TRBJ2-6
TGTGCCAGCAGCCAAGTCGGTCTATCTGGGGCCAACGTCCTGACTTTC
CASSQVGLSGANVLTF
>TRBV6-4|TRBD1|once|TRBJ1-2
TGTGCCAGCAGTGACGGATCGACAGGGACCTATGGCTACACCTTC
CASSDGSTGTYGYTF
>TRBV2|-|-|TRBJ1-5
TGTGCCAGCAGTGACAGTAGCAATCAGCCCCAGCATTTT
CASSDSSNQPQHF
>TRBV14|-|-|TRBJ2-5
TGTGCCAGCAGCCAATTCGTGGGAGAGGGGACCCAGTACTTC
CASSQFVGEGTQYF
>TRBV29-1|-|-|TRBJ1-1
TGCAGCGTTGAAGGGAGGGTCAGGGCTAGCACTGAAGCTTTCTTT
CSVEGRVRASTEAFF
>TRBV30|TRBD1|-|TRBJ1-5
TGTGCCTGGAGTGCCCCCGACAGGGATAGCAATCAGCCCCAGCATTTT
CAWSAPDRDSNQPQHF
>TRBV28|-|-|TRBJ1-6
TGTGCCAGCATCCGACTGGCAATCCCTGATTCACCCCTCCACTTT
CASIRLAIPDSPLHF
>TRBV7-9|TRBD1|-|TRBJ1-2
TGTGCCAGCAGCTCTGAAGGGGGCAGGTATGGCTACACCTTC
CASSSEGGRYGYTF
>TRBV6-1|-|-|TRBJ2-3
TGTGCCAGCAGACTAAGACAGGGACTCACAGATACGCAGTATTTT
CASRLRQGLTDTQYF
>TRBV7-2|-|few|TRBJ1-4
TGTGCCAGCAGCTTCCGTGCGGAGGGAAAACTGTTTTTT
CASSFRAEGKLFF
>TRBV6-6|-|-|TRBJ1-3
TGTGCCAGCAGCAGATCCAGAATCTCTGGAAACACCATATATTTT
CASSRSRISGNTIYF
>TRBV28|TRBD1|-|TRBJ1-2
TGTGCCAGCAGCCCTCGGGACAGGGCAATCGGCTACACCTTC
CASSPRDRAIGYTF
>TRBV19|TRBD1|few|TRBJ1-6
TGTGCCAGTAGTTCGACAGGGATTACCTATAATTCACCCCTCCACTTT
CASSSTGITYNSPLHF
>TRBV30|TRBD1|-|TRBJ1-4
TGTGCCTGGGCCGGGACAGGTGCGGGAAAACTGTTTTTT
CAWAGTGAGKLFF